A selection of T cell receptor beta chains follows, all from one sample in a study of CD8 T cell repertoires and HIV-1 epitope variants. Their target antigens are unknown. Method: immunoSEQ multiplex PCR; TCRdb's copy keeps in-frame clones and lacks some. This sample carries under 7,000 clones, approximately 70% of them seen once, and the ten largest clones take 40% to 55%. Sequencing was carried out using cultured CD8+ T cells derived from PBMCs. The source of these receptors is a male donor with HIV. CDR3s include the opening cysteine and the closing phenylalanine or tryptophan. The D gene is left open where the match is weak. Size tells how often a clone was seen (once, few, many) or the class of an expanded clone, and some rows leave it out.

d_call,clone_size,v_call,j_call,cdr3_aa,cdr3_nt
TRBD2,NA,TRBV5-3,TRBJ2-1,CARSALPSGPSSYNEQFF,TGTGCCAGAAGCGCCCTACCTAGCGGCCCTAGCTCCTACAATGAGCAGTTCTTC
NA,NA,TRBV7-8,TRBJ2-7,CASSLYQGGYEQYF,TGTGCCAGCAGCTTATACCAGGGCGGCTACGAGCAGTACTTC
TRBD1,NA,TRBV5-5,TRBJ2-7,CASSKGTGRYEQYF,TGTGCCAGCAGCAAAGGGACAGGGAGATACGAGCAGTACTTC
TRBD1,NA,TRBV4-1,TRBJ1-4,CASSHSEGAREKLFF,TGCGCCAGCAGCCATTCTGAGGGGGCACGGGAAAAACTGTTTTTT
NA,NA,TRBV5-8,TRBJ2-1,CASSFGQGLGEQFF,TGTGCCAGCAGCTTCGGGCAGGGCCTTGGGGAGCAGTTCTTC
NA,NA,TRBV11-2,TRBJ2-1,CASGVNNEQFF,TGTGCCAGCGGGGTGAACAATGAGCAGTTCTTC
TRBD2,NA,TRBV9,TRBJ2-1,CASSPTSGGAAEQFF,TGTGCCAGCAGCCCTACTAGCGGGGGGGCCGCAGAGCAGTTCTTC
NA,NA,TRBV19,TRBJ2-2,CASSPHTGTGELFF,TGTGCCAGTAGTCCGCACACTGGCACCGGGGAGCTGTTTTTT
NA,few,TRBV30,TRBJ1-1,CAWSLGGGSEAFF,TGTGCCTGGAGTCTAGGGGGGGGAAGTGAAGCTTTCTTT
NA,NA,TRBV5-1,TRBJ2-2,CASSLGGDNTGELFF,TGCGCCAGCAGCTTGGGGGGAGATAACACCGGGGAGCTGTTTTTT
NA,few,TRBV28,TRBJ2-7,CASKIIESGHEQYF,TGTGCCAGCAAAATCATCGAATCGGGCCACGAGCAGTACTTC
NA,few,TRBV7-7,TRBJ2-3,CASSLEGSTDTQYF,TGTGCTAGCAGCTTGGAGGGGTCCACAGATACGCAGTATTTT
NA,NA,TRBV5-6,TRBJ1-5,CASSFRGGRQPQHF,TGTGCCAGCAGCTTTAGGGGGGGGCGGCAGCCCCAGCATTTT
NA,NA,TRBV6-4,TRBJ1-5,CAKGKGHSNQPQHF,TGTGCCAAGGGTAAGGGGCATAGCAATCAGCCCCAGCATTTT
NA,NA,TRBV5-1,TRBJ1-1,CASSIDRSGNTEAFF,TGCGCCAGCAGCATCGACCGAAGTGGGAACACTGAAGCTTTCTTT
NA,NA,TRBV7-9,TRBJ1-1,CASSLDTEAFF,TGTGCCAGCAGCTTAGATACTGAAGCTTTCTTT
TRBD1,NA,TRBV6-5,TRBJ2-7,CASSLTGSFTYEQYF,TGTGCCAGCAGCCTGACAGGGTCATTTACCTACGAGCAGTACTTC
TRBD1,NA,TRBV11-1,TRBJ1-1,CASSLATGVNTEAFF,TGTGCCAGCAGCTTAGCGACAGGGGTGAACACTGAAGCTTTCTTT
NA,NA,TRBV5-1,TRBJ1-1,CANTPGDGSEAFF,TGCGCCAACACCCCAGGGGACGGTTCTGAAGCTTTCTTT
NA,NA,TRBV10-2,TRBJ2-4,CASSAGTKNIQYF,TGCGCCAGCAGTGCGGGGACCAAAAACATTCAGTACTTC
TRBD2,NA,TRBV7-3,TRBJ2-3,CASSPTLAGGGDTQYF,TGTGCCAGCAGCCCGACCTTAGCGGGGGGCGGAGATACGCAGTATTTT
TRBD2,NA,TRBV9,TRBJ2-3,CASSADGGLDTQYF,TGTGCCAGCAGCGCGGACGGGGGGTTAGATACGCAGTATTTT
NA,NA,TRBV28,TRBJ2-3,CASSPVVSTDTQYF,TGTGCCAGCAGTCCGGTAGTAAGCACAGATACGCAGTATTTT
NA,NA,TRBV5-5,TRBJ2-1,CASSLGLVDYNEQFF,TGTGCCAGCAGCTTGGGGCTCGTGGACTACAATGAGCAGTTCTTC
TRBD1,NA,TRBV6-1,TRBJ1-1,CASIRGQGPTEAFF,TGTGCCAGCATCAGGGGACAGGGACCTACTGAAGCTTTCTTT
NA,NA,TRBV19,TRBJ2-1,CASSMSGLYNEQFF,TGTGCCAGTAGTATGTCGGGACTTTACAATGAGCAGTTCTTC
NA,NA,TRBV6-1,TRBJ2-7,CASSSEAEVEYF,TGTGCCAGCAGCTCTGAGGCTGAAGTCGAGTACTTC
TRBD2,few,TRBV19,TRBJ2-7,CASSMGVAGEEQYF,TGTGCCAGTAGTATGGGGGTAGCGGGAGAAGAGCAGTACTTC
NA,NA,TRBV19,TRBJ2-2,CASSIDSLGNTGELFF,TGTGCCAGTAGTATAGATTCACTGGGTAACACCGGGGAGCTGTTTTTT
NA,NA,TRBV11-1,TRBJ2-1,CASSLAGQSYNEQFF,TGTGCCAGCAGCTTAGCCGGACAGAGCTACAATGAGCAGTTCTTC
NA,NA,TRBV11-3,TRBJ2-7,CASSLTRWDEQYF,TGTGCCAGCAGCTTAACACGGTGGGACGAGCAGTACTTC
TRBD2,NA,TRBV4-1,TRBJ2-7,CASSQGGLAGNEQYF,TGCGCCAGCAGCCAAGGCGGACTAGCGGGGAACGAGCAGTACTTC
TRBD2,once,TRBV19,TRBJ2-3,CASSTLTSGGASTDTQYF,TGTGCCAGTAGTACTCTGACTAGCGGGGGAGCCTCGACAGATACGCAGTATTTT
TRBD1,NA,TRBV5-4,TRBJ1-4,CASSAAGTANEKLFF,TGTGCCAGCAGCGCGGCCGGGACAGCTAATGAAAAACTGTTTTTT
NA,NA,TRBV12-5,TRBJ1-1,CASGSTDEAFF,TGTGCTAGTGGTTCGACAGATGAAGCTTTCTTT
NA,NA,TRBV10-2,TRBJ2-3,CASTSDSTDTQYF,TGCGCCAGCACGTCGGACAGCACAGATACGCAGTATTTT
TRBD1,once,TRBV5-4,TRBJ2-7,CASSQDRGTSYEQYF,TGTGCCAGCAGCCAAGACAGGGGAACCTCCTACGAGCAGTACTTC
TRBD1,NA,TRBV25-1,TRBJ2-5,CASSELVTGGQETQYF,TGTGCCAGCAGTGAATTAGTAACAGGGGGGCAAGAGACCCAGTACTTC
NA,few,TRBV11-2,TRBJ2-1,CASSPRGGGPYNEQFF,TGTGCCAGCAGCCCCAGGGGAGGGGGTCCCTACAATGAGCAGTTCTTC
TRBD2,NA,TRBV5-6,TRBJ2-3,CASSLEGLAGAADTQYF,TGTGCCAGCAGCTTGGAAGGACTAGCGGGAGCGGCAGATACGCAGTATTTT
NA,NA,TRBV5-1,TRBJ2-5,CASSSGQSPDQYF,TGCGCCAGCAGCTCAGGACAGAGCCCGGACCAGTACTTC
NA,NA,TRBV4-3,TRBJ1-4,CASSQFLGAENEKLFF,TGCGCCAGCAGCCAATTCCTCGGGGCAGAGAATGAAAAACTGTTTTTT
NA,few,TRBV28,TRBJ2-7,CASSGLVTYEQYF,TGTGCCAGCAGTGGACTCGTAACCTACGAGCAGTACTTC